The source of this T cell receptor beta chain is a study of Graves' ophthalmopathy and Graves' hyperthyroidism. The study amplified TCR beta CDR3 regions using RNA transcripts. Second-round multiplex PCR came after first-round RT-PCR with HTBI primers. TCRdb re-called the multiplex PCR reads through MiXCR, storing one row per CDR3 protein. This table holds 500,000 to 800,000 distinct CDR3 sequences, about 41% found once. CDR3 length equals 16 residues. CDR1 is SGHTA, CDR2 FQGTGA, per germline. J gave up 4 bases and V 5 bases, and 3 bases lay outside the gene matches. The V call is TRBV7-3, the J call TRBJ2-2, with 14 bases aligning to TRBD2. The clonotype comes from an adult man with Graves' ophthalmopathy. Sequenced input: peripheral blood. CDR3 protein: CASSQGLAGGTGELFF. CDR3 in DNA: TGTGCCAGCAGCCAAGGACTAGCGGGGGGCACCGGGGAGCTGTTTTTT.